The TCR beta chain under discussion was sequenced for a study of lymphopenia after photon versus proton radiotherapy. Whole-study results and caveats: A bigger post-nadir fall in TCR diversity correlated inversely with survival time in deceased patients.

V gave up 7 bases and J gave up 0 bases, with 10 bases separating them. In germline, CDR1 is SEHNR, CDR2 FQNEAQ (reference sequence). The CDR3 covers 15 residues. Here immunoSEQ multiplex PCR was the method, and the copy in TCRdb shows in-frame clones only, minus some. The sample includes tens of thousands of clones, approximately 86% of them seen just once. About this clone: What it binds is unknown.

The chain couples TRBV7-9 to TRBJ2-6; D unresolved. This receptor was identified in a woman in her seventies with pancreatic cancer. Some clones in this sample may be carry-over from other donors' samples. The sequencing used peripheral blood, collected from a patient treated with proton-based radiotherapy. The CDR3 sequence is CASNYKSSGANVLTF. The CDR3 bases are TGTGCCAGCAACTACAAGAGCTCTGGGGCCAACGTCCTGACTTTC.